One sample yielded the 17 T cell receptor beta chains listed below, sequenced in a study of CD8+CD57+ T cells in acquired aplastic anemia. Profiling of TCR beta VDJ combinations and CDR3 sequences used genomic DNA as template. TCRdb fed the reads into MiXCR, producing one record per CDR3 protein. The sample has around 180,000 distinct CDR3 sequences; 64% are singletons. Sequencing used sorted CD4+, CD8+, or CD8+CD57+ T cells (not recorded which) from PBMCs. Receptors were obtained from a human donor with severe aplastic anemia or a healthy control (not recorded which).

This chain joins TRBV7-2 and TRBJ2-1, with 7 bases aligning to TRBD1. The CDR3 sequence is 12 residues long. Germline CDR1 reads SGHTA; CDR2 reads FQGNSA. Unmatched junction bases numbered 8, after V lost 6 bases and J lost 12 bases. The CDR3: CASSWTGGLQFF. The CDR3 DNA reads TGTGCCAGCAGTTGGACAGGAGGATTGCAGTTCTTC.

The chain carries TRBV7-6 and TRBJ2-1; TRBD2 is a possible D gene (5 bases). The ends were cut back, 0 bases at V and 11 bases at J, with 11 bases in the middle. Per the germline V gene, CDR1 is SGHVS and CDR2 is FNYEAQ. The CDR3 extends over 13 amino acids. The CDR3 is CASSLAGETKQFF. Here the CDR3 DNA reads TGTGCCAGCAGCTTAGCGGGAGAGACAAAGCAGTTCTTC.

On this clonotype: Sequence at one end of the junction differs from germline and may be a read error. The rearrangement uses TRBV5-4 and TRBJ2-5; D not certain. This CDR3 region has 14 residues. CDR1 and CDR2 (germline): SGHNT, YYREEE (reference sequence). The CDR3 loop is CASSQGDIQETQYF. DNA of the CDR3: TGCGCCAGCAGCCAAGGCGACATTCAAGAGACCCAGTACTTC.

The J gene is TRBJ2-4, the V gene TRBV20-1; D perhaps matches TRBD2 (6 bases). The CDR3 is 14 amino acids. V was pared by 6 bases and J by 6 bases, with 18 bases between. Per the germline V gene, CDR1 is DFQATT and CDR2 is SNEGSKA (reference sequence). Written as DNA, the CDR3 is TGCAGTGCCGCGGGGCTAGATAGACCAAACATTCAGTACTTC. This translates into CSAAGLDRPNIQYF.

This clonotype has just one count. The J gene is TRBJ2-3, the V gene TRBV10-2; 10 positions agree with TRBD1. This CDR3 comprises 14 residues. V was pared by 10 bases and J by 4 bases, with 8 bases of the junction left unmatched. Germline V gene lookup returns CDR1 WSHSY and CDR2 SAAADI. CDR3 amino acids: CATKTGGASDTQYF. The CDR3 nucleotides are TGCGCCACGAAGACAGGGGGCGCGTCAGATACGCAGTATTTT.

J is TRBJ1-2 and V is TRBV24-1, with D possibly being TRBD1 (6 bases). The germline CDR1 and CDR2 sequences are KGHDR and SFDVKD. V lost 3 bases and J lost 4, with 14 bases in between. This CDR3 is 15 amino acids long. The CDR3 nucleotides are TGTGCCACCAGTGATCGGACAGTACGGGGCTATGGCTACACCTTC. Encoded protein: CATSDRTVRGYGYTF.

The chain joins TRBV7-2 to TRBJ1-2, with D unresolved. Looked up from germline, CDR1 is SGHTA and CDR2 is FQGNSA. The germline V and J ends were trimmed by 1 base and 8 bases, with 14 bases remaining between them. CDR3 length: 14 residues. The CDR3 DNA reads as TGTGCCAGCAGCTTAGGGATCGGGTCTCGGGGCTACACCTTC. Protein product: CASSLGIGSRGYTF.

The CDR3 here is CASSLDWTSNEQYF. CDR3 nucleotides: TGCGCCAGCAGCTTGGATTGGACTAGTAATGAGCAGTACTTC. V gene TRBV5-1 combines with J gene TRBJ2-7; 7 nucleotides agree with TRBD2. CDR3 length: 14 amino acids. Germline CDR1 is SGHRS and CDR2 is YFSETQ. The trim removed 0 bases at V and 7 bases at J, leaving 7 bases unmatched.

V is TRBV4-2 and J is TRBJ2-5; D is tentatively TRBD1 or TRBD2 (6 bases each). V shed 3 bases and J shed 4 bases, with 15 bases lying between them. The length of the CDR3 is 15 residues. In germline, CDR1 is LGHNA, CDR2 YNFKEQ. The CDR3 nucleotides read TGTGCCAGCAGCCAGTCGGGTAGGGGGGTAGAGACCCAGTACTTC. It translates to CASSQSGRGVETQYF.

This clonotype was counted many times. No conserved phenylalanine or tryptophan ends this CDR3, so it is likely a read error. The limits of the CDR3 on the DNA are not certain, so only TCRdb's listed CDR3 is given. The V gene is TRBV3-1, the J gene TRBJ2-7; the D segment call TRBD1 is taken from the table without a DNA check. Germline assignment: CDR1 LGHDT and CDR2 YNNKEL (reference sequence). The CDR3 length equals 11 residues, ends included. Here the CDR3 reads CASSQEGDRVI.

This clonotype was seen more than once but under ten times. V and J are TRBV2 and TRBJ2-2, with D uncertain. Germline V gives CDR1 SNHLY, CDR2 FYNNEI. The CDR3 is 11 amino acids. The ends were cut back, 8 bases at V and 4 bases at J, with 5 bases in the middle. The CDR3 DNA reads TGTGCCAGCCGTTCCACCGGGGAGCTGTTTTTT. Translated, it gives CASRSTGELFF.

The V call is TRBV7-9, the J call TRBJ2-5, with 11 bases that match TRBD2. Per the germline V gene, CDR1 is SEHNR and CDR2 is FQNEAQ (reference sequence). The V segment lost 0 bases and the J segment 2 bases; nucleotides outside the gene matches: 2. The CDR3 extends over 16 amino acids. In DNA, the CDR3 is TGTGCCAGCAGCTTAGCGCGGACTAGCGGGCAAGAGACCCAGTACTTC. Translation gives CASSLARTSGQETQYF.

The chain links TRBV19 to TRBJ2-1, with TRBD1 identical over 9 bases. The CDR3 spans 16 residues. Germline V gene data show CDR1 as LNHDA and CDR2 as SQIVND (reference sequence). With 5 bases clipped from V and 5 bases from J, the junction kept 10 bases outside the gene matches. CDR3 DNA: TGTGCCAGTAGTGTCCACGGGACAGGGAGGGACAATGAGCAGTTCTTC. Its protein product is CASSVHGTGRDNEQFF.

J is TRBJ2-1 and V is TRBV10-2, with TRBD2 matching 8 bases. V shed 3 bases and J 2 bases; nucleotides not matched to a gene: 9. Germline V lookup: CDR1 WSHSY, CDR2 SAAADI. This CDR3 has 17 residues. The CDR3 protein is CASSDGASGFTYNEQFF. The CDR3 DNA follows: TGCGCCAGCAGTGATGGGGCTAGCGGGTTTACCTACAATGAGCAGTTCTTC.

V gene TRBV5-1 combines with J gene TRBJ2-5, with TRBD1 as a possible D gene (5 bases). The CDR3 is 15 residues long. V was cut by 0 bases and J by 2 bases, with 11 bases left in between. Germline V CDR1 and CDR2: SGHRS, YFSETQ. CDR3 in amino acids: CASSLEGHTQETQYF. In DNA form, the CDR3 reads TGCGCCAGCAGCTTGGAAGGACACACTCAAGAGACCCAGTACTTC. The variable domain in full, completed from reference TRBV5-1 and TRBJ2-5, reads KAGVTQTPRYLIKTRGQQVTLSCSPISGHRSVSWYQQTPGQGLQFLFEYFSETQRNKGNFPGRFSGRQFSNSRSEMNVSTLELGDSALYLCASSLEGHTQETQYFGPGTRLLVL.

The chain carries TRBV6-5 and TRBJ1-6; no clear D. The CDR3 is 12 residues long. CDR1 and CDR2 (germline): MNHEY, SVGAGI. Trimming stripped 1 base from V and 14 bases from J, with 9 bases between. The CDR3 region is CASSYWQGTLHF. The CDR3 nucleotides are TGTGCCAGCAGTTACTGGCAAGGAACCCTCCACTTT.

The chain couples TRBV7-8 to TRBJ2-1; D call uncertain. Between the trimmed V and J ends, which lost 5 bases and 4 bases, there was a span of 18 bases. The CDR3 has 16 amino acids. Germline V CDR1 and CDR2: SGHVS, FQNEAQ. This chain's CDR3 is CASSLPRRTMYNEQFF. The CDR3 DNA is TGTGCCAGCAGCCTGCCCCGAAGGACGATGTACAATGAGCAGTTCTTC.